These 20 T cell receptor beta chains originate from one sample sequenced in a study of cytomegalovirus exposure and HLA in healthy donors. Use of 60 Vbeta and 13 Jbeta primers characterized the PCR. Assay used: immunoSEQ multiplex PCR; TCRdb lists only in-frame clones, some missing. There are over 150,000 clones in the sample; under 85% occur only once, and 2.8% lies in the top ten. The sample was PBMCs. The receptors stem from a man aged 18 to 29 in good health and CMV-seronegative.

The gene calls are TRBV10-3 and TRBJ2-2, with D uncertain. Trimming pared 7 bases from V and 0 bases from J, leaving 9 bases between. The CDR3 runs to 14 residues. The germline CDR1 and CDR2 sequences are ENHRY and SYGVKD. The CDR3 region is CAIKRDTNTGELFF. Written as DNA, the CDR3 is TGTGCCATCAAGAGAGATACGAACACCGGGGAGCTGTTTTTT.

This clone turned up a few times. CDR3 DNA sequence: TGCGCCAGCAGCCTGGAGACTAGCGTAGCCTACAATGAGCAGTTCTTC. This encodes CASSLETSVAYNEQFF. The chain couples TRBV5-1 to TRBJ2-1, with TRBD2 matching over 8 bases. The germline CDR1 and CDR2 sequences are SGHRS and YFSETQ. With V trimmed by 4 bases and J by 2 bases, 8 bases remained unmatched. The CDR3 length is 16 residues.

The chain employs TRBV18 and TRBJ2-3; TRBD2 aligns across 8 bases. Germline assignment: CDR1 KGHSH and CDR2 LQKENI. The trim removed 6 bases at V and 2 bases at J, leaving 7 bases unmatched. The CDR3 consists of 15 residues. Written as DNA, the CDR3 is TGTGCCAGCTCCCCGTCTAGCGGGTACACAGATACGCAGTATTTT. It is translated as CASSPSSGYTDTQYF. Supplemented by reference TRBV18 and TRBJ2-3, the full variable domain reads NAGVMQNPRHLVRRRGQEARLRCSPMKGHSHVYWYRQLPEEGLKFMVYLQKENIIDESGMPKERFSAEFPKEGPSILRIQQVVRGDSAAYFCASSPSSGYTDTQYFGPGTRLTVL.

The CDR3 reads CASSPRGDSRAIQYF. In DNA, the CDR3 is TGTGCCAGCAGCCCGCGTGGGGACTCCAGGGCCATTCAGTACTTC. The gene calls are TRBV13 and TRBJ2-4; perhaps TRBD2 as D (6 bases). The CDR3 spans 15 residues. Germline CDR1 reads PRHDT; CDR2 reads FYEKMQ (reference sequence). With 5 bases removed from V and 9 bases from J, the gap between germline ends came to 20 bases.

This chain joins TRBV10-3 and TRBJ2-3; 7 bases line up with TRBD1. Germline V CDR1 and CDR2: ENHRY, SYGVKD. The ends lost 6 bases at V and 3 bases at J; junction bases unmatched: 3. This CDR3 has 13 residues. The CDR3 loop is CAISGDSTDTQYF. The CDR3 DNA sequence: TGTGCCATCAGCGGGGACAGTACAGATACGCAGTATTTT.

This chain uses TRBV18 with TRBJ1-2, with D unclear. The CDR3 is 17 amino acids. The germline V and J ends were trimmed by 2 bases and 4 bases, with 20 bases remaining between them. CDR1 is KGHSH and CDR2 is LQKENI in the germline V gene. In DNA, the CDR3 is TGTGCCAGCTCACCAAATAAACTTCTCTCAACCTTCTATGGCTACACCTTC. It codes for CASSPNKLLSTFYGYTF.

The chain is built from TRBV7-2 and TRBJ1-2; TRBD1 aligns across 12 bases. The CDR3 consists of 15 residues. V was pared by 5 bases and J by 5 bases, with 6 bases of the junction left unmatched. Looked up from germline, CDR1 is SGHTA and CDR2 is FQGNSA. The CDR3: CASSPGTGGGYGYTF. The CDR3 bases are TGTGCCAGCAGCCCTGGGACAGGGGGCGGTTATGGCTACACCTTC.

This clone was detected many times. The V gene is TRBV29-1, the J gene TRBJ1-4; 9 nucleotides match TRBD1. Unmatched junction bases numbered 7, after V lost 6 bases and J lost 8 bases. This CDR3 is built from 13 residues. The germline V gene encodes CDR1 SQVTM and CDR2 ANQGSEA. The CDR3 DNA reads TGCAGCGTCTCACAGGGGGCATGGGAAAAACTGTTTTTT. Translated, it gives CSVSQGAWEKLFF. Complete variable domain (other parts from reference TRBV29-1 and TRBJ1-4): SAVISQKPSRDICQRGTSLTIQCQVDSQVTMMFWYRQQPGQSLTLIATANQGSEATYESGFVIDKFPISRPNLTFSTLTVSNMSPEDSSIYLCSVSQGAWEKLFFGSGTQLSVL.

Notes on this clone: Other DNA variants within this sample encode the same CDR3. The rearrangement links TRBV11-3 to TRBJ1-3; TRBD1 might be the D (5 bases). Trimming took 4 bases from V and 2 from J, leaving 12 bases between them. Looked up from germline, CDR1 is SGHNT and CDR2 is YENEEA. This CDR3 contains 15 residues. The DNA for the CDR3 is TGTGCCAGCAGCTCAGGGTCTTCGGCTGGAAACACCATATATTTT. It specifies CASSSGSSAGNTIYF.

This clone showed up just a few times. CDR3 amino acids: CASSLDSLNQPQHF. DNA of the CDR3: TGCGCCAGCAGCCTGGACAGTTTAAATCAGCCCCAGCATTTT. The rearrangement links TRBV4-3 to TRBJ1-5, with a tentative D call TRBD1 (6 bases). Germline V gene data show CDR1 as LGHNA and CDR2 as YSLEER. V lost 4 bases and J lost 4, with 11 bases in between. This CDR3 is built from 14 residues.

The chain has TRBV5-4 and TRBJ2-5, with D possibly matching TRBD2 (6 bases). Trimming shortened V by 1 base and J by 2 bases, and 12 bases separated the two germline ends. Germline loops: CDR1 SGHNT, CDR2 YYREEE (reference sequence). CDR3 size: 15 residues. The CDR3 sequence: CASSLQFGGQETQYF. The CDR3 DNA is TGTGCCAGCAGCTTGCAGTTCGGGGGACAAGAGACCCAGTACTTC.

This clone was seen a handful of times. The rearrangement joins TRBV28 to TRBJ1-3, with D tentatively TRBD1 (5 bases). The CDR3 has 14 amino acids. Trimming removed 1 base from V and 13 bases from J, with 17 bases in between. Germline CDR1 MDHEN, CDR2 SYDVKM. The CDR3 is CASSLLGVETLIYF. The CDR3 DNA follows: TGTGCCAGCAGTTTATTAGGGGTGGAAACCCTAATATATTTT.

CDR3 in amino acids: CASSLGTGGGTQYF. CDR3 bases: TGTGCCAGCAGTCTTGGGACAGGCGGGGGTACGCAGTATTTT. This chain joins TRBV27 and TRBJ2-3, with D maybe TRBD1 (8 bases). The CDR3 has 14 amino acids. The germline gives CDR1 MNHEY, CDR2 SMNVEV (reference sequence). With 5 bases removed from V and 8 bases from J, the gap between germline ends came to 17 bases.

This clone was counted a single time. The J gene is TRBJ1-5, the V gene TRBV4-3; 9 nucleotides line up with TRBD1. CDR1 and CDR2 (germline): LGHNA, YSLEER. The junction had 14 bases not matched to a gene; V was cut back by 5 bases and J by 6 bases. This CDR3 has 17 amino acids. The CDR3 spells CASSARFYGTGSQPQHF. DNA for the CDR3: TGCGCCAGCAGCGCCCGGTTCTATGGGACAGGGAGTCAGCCCCAGCATTTT.

V is TRBV4-3 and J is TRBJ1-6; 9 bases are shared with TRBD1. Germline values: CDR1 LGHNA, CDR2 YSLEER. With V trimmed by 4 bases and J by 11 bases, 12 bases remained unmatched. The CDR3 has 16 residues. CDR3 nucleotide sequence: TGCGCCAGCAGCCGGACTATTGGGACAGGGTTAGCACCCCTCCACTTT. This encodes CASSRTIGTGLAPLHF.

The CDR3 bases are TGCGCCAGCAGATGGACAGGGGAGTTGGCCGGGGAGCTGTTTTTT. Protein: CASRWTGELAGELFF. The chain carries TRBV5-1 and TRBJ2-2; 9 bases map to TRBD1. CDR1 and CDR2 (germline): SGHRS, YFSETQ. J lost 6 bases, V lost 5 bases, and 8 bases had no gene match. The CDR3 loop spans 15 amino acids. The whole variable domain, remainder taken from reference TRBV5-1 and TRBJ2-2, is KAGVTQTPRYLIKTRGQQVTLSCSPISGHRSVSWYQQTPGQGLQFLFEYFSETQRNKGNFPGRFSGRQFSNSRSEMNVSTLELGDSALYLCASRWTGELAGELFFGEGSRLTVL.

The CDR3 DNA reads as TGTGCCACCAGCGGGGGAGCGGGGGGGCTATTAAATGAGCAGTTCTTC. Translation: CATSGGAGGLLNEQFF. This chain joins TRBV15 and TRBJ2-1; 10 bases are shared with TRBD2. Germline V gives CDR1 LNHNV, CDR2 YYDKDF (reference sequence). The CDR3 totals 16 residues. V was clipped by 5 bases and J by 7 bases; unmatched bases: 11.

The chain combines TRBV18 with TRBJ2-5; D possibly corresponds to TRBD1 (5 bases). The closer fit of TRBJ2-7 to the DNA end suggests the J call may be wrong. The CDR3 contains 16 residues. Germline V gene sequence: CDR1 KGHSH, CDR2 LQKENI. This CDR3 reads CASSPSSLRVPGEQYF. Here the CDR3 DNA reads TGTGCCAGCTCACCATCAAGCCTCAGGGTCCCAGGCGAGCAGTACTTC.

This clone was observed once. Other DNA sequences within the sample encode an identical CDR3. This chain uses TRBV27 with TRBJ1-2, with TRBD1 matching over 9 bases. J lost 1 base, V lost 3 bases, and 3 bases had no gene match. The length of the CDR3 is 15 residues. Germline values: CDR1 MNHEY, CDR2 SMNVEV (reference sequence). CDR3 bases: TGTGCCAGCAGTTTTAAGGGACAGGGTAACTATGGCTACACCTTC. This codes for CASSFKGQGNYGYTF.

For the CDR3, the DNA is TGTGCCAGTAGTATAACGAGGCAGCCTGAAAAACTGTTTTTT. Translating gives CASSITRQPEKLFF. V usage is TRBV19 and J usage is TRBJ1-4; D gene uncertain. Germline V CDR1 and CDR2: LNHDA, SQIVND (reference sequence). The CDR3 consists of 14 residues. V lost 2 bases and J lost 7, with 11 bases in between.